One TCR beta chain is described in this entry. Its antigen is still unknown. The data are from a study of chemoradiotherapy in HPV16-positive cancers. Overall study results and limits: Only two HPV16-positive patients supplied the functional HPV-specificity definition.

Sequencing was performed with immunoSEQ multiplex PCR; in TCRdb, only in-frame clones are kept and a portion is missing. The sample has 25,000 to 40,000 clones; 70% to 90% are singletons. Looked up from germline, CDR1 is MDHEN and CDR2 is SYDVKM. The CDR3 has 15 amino acids. Trimming took 7 bases from V and 5 from J, leaving 20 bases between them. This clonotype was sampled from a human donor with HPV-associated anogenital cancer. This chain joins TRBV28 and TRBJ2-5, with a possible D match to TRBD1 (6 bases). The source material was blood, sampled from a patient who underwent chemoradiotherapy. The CDR3 bases are TGTGCCAGCACCCCCACAGGGATGATTCGGGAGACCCAGTACTTC. Encoded protein: CASTPTGMIRETQYF.